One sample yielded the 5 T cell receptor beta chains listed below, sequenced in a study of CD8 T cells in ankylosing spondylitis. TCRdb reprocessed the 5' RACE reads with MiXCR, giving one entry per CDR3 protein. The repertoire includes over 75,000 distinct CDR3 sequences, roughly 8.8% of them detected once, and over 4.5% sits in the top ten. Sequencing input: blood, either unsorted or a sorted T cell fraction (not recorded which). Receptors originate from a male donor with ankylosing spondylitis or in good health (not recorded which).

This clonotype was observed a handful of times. The CDR3: CASGPGSWGNQPQHF. CDR3 nucleotides: TGTGCTAGTGGTCCCGGCTCTTGGGGGAATCAGCCCCAGCATTTT. J is TRBJ1-5 and V is TRBV12-5; TRBD1 is a possible D gene (5 bases). CDR1 and CDR2 (germline): LGHNT, FRNRAP. V dropped 5 bases and J dropped 4 bases, with 15 bases sitting between them. The CDR3 has 15 amino acids.

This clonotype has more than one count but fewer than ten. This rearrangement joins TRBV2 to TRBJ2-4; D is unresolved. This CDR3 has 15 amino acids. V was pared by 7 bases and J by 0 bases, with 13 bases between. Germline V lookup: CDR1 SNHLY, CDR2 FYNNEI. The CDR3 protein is CASTTNPSAKNIQYF. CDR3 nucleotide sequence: TGTGCCAGCACCACGAACCCCTCAGCCAAAAACATTCAGTACTTC.

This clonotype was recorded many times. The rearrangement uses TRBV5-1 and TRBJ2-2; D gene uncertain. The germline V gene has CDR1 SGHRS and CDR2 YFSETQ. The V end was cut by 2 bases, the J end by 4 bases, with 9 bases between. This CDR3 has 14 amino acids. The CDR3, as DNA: TGCGCCAGCAGCTTTTTGCAGACCACCGGGGAGCTGTTTTTT. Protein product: CASSFLQTTGELFF.

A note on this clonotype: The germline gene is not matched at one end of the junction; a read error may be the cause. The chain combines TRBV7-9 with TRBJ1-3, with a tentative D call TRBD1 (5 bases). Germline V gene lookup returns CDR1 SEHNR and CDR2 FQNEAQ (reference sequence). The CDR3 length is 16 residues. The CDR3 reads CASSLASGAAGNTMYF. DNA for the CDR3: TGTGCCAGCAGCTTAGCAAGTGGGGCAGCCGGAAACACCATGTATTTT.

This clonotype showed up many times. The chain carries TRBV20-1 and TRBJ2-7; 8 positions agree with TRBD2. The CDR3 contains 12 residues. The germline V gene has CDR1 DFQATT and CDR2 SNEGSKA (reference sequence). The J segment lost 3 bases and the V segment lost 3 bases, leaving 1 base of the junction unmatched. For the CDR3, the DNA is TGCAGTGCTAGCGGGGGGGTCTACGAGCAGTACTTC. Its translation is CSASGGVYEQYF.